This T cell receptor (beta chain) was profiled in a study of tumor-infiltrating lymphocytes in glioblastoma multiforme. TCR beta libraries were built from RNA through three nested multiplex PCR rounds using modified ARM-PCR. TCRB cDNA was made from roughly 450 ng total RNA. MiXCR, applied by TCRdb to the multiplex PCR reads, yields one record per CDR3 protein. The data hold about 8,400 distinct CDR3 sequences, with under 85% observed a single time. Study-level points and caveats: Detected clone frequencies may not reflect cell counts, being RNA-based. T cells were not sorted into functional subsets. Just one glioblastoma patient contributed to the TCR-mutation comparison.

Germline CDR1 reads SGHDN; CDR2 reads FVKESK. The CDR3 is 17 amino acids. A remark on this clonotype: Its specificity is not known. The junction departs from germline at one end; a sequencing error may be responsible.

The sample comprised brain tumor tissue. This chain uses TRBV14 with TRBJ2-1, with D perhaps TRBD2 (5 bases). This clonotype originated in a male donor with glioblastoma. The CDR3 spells CANSQDTRLAFFNEQFF. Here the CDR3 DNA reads TGTGCCAACAGCCAAGATACTCGGCTAGCATTCTTTAATGAGCAGTTCTTC.